Sequencing of this TCR beta chain was carried out in a study of blood T cell repertoires in COVID-19. J lost 4 bases, V lost 6 bases, and 8 bases had no gene match. The CDR3 has 14 residues. Germline CDR1 and CDR2: SQVTM and ANQGSEA. The repertoire was sequenced with immunoSEQ multiplex PCR; TCRdb's copy has only in-frame clones and lacks some. Of 95,000 to 150,000 clones listed, about three quarters are singletons. Material for sequencing was peripheral blood. This receptor was identified in a woman aged 65 to 85 with acute or convalescent COVID-19. V usage is TRBV29-1 and J usage is TRBJ1-2; TRBD1 matches at 10 bases. Here the CDR3 reads CSVGQGGGGYGYTF. CDR3 bases: TGCAGCGTCGGACAGGGGGGCGGAGGCTATGGCTACACCTTC. The full variable domain, completed using reference TRBV29-1 and TRBJ1-2, is SAVISQKPSRDICQRGTSLTIQCQVDSQVTMMFWYRQQPGQSLTLIATANQGSEATYESGFVIDKFPISRPNLTFSTLTVSNMSPEDSSIYLCSVGQGGGGYGYTFGSGTRLTVV.